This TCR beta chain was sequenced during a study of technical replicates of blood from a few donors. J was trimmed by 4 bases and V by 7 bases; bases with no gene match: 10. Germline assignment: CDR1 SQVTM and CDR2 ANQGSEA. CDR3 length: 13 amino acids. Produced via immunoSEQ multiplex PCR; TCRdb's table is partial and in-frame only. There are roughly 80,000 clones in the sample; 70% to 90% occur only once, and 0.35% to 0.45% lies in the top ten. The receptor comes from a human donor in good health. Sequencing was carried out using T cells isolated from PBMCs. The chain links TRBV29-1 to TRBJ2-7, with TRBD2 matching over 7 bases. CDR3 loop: CSAQAGRVYEQYF. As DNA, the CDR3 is TGCAGCGCCCAAGCGGGAAGGGTATACGAGCAGTACTTC.